The 3 T cell receptor beta chains below all came from one sample that was sequenced in a study of cytomegalovirus exposure and HLA in healthy donors. 13 Jbeta primers and 60 Vbeta primers were used for the PCR. Measured with immunoSEQ multiplex PCR; TCRdb has only the in-frame clones, and not every one. The sample lists about 160,000 clones; approximately 88% were seen once. The sequenced sample consisted of PBMCs. The receptors shown here come from a woman aged 25 to 45 in good health and CMV-seronegative.

This clone appeared once. The genes are TRBV15 and TRBJ2-3, with TRBD1 matching over 11 bases. Per germline, CDR1 LNHNV and CDR2 YYDKDF (reference sequence). With 5 bases clipped from V and 5 bases from J, the junction kept 6 bases outside the gene matches. The CDR3 loop spans 15 amino acids. CDR3 sequence reads: CATSRGTGGLDTQYF. Written as DNA, the CDR3 is TGTGCCACCAGCCGAGGGACAGGGGGTTTAGATACGCAGTATTTT.

V and J are TRBV18 and TRBJ2-7; 8 bases are shared with TRBD2. The junction had 28 bases not matched to a gene; V was cut back by 6 bases and J by 6 bases. This CDR3 is 20 amino acids long. Per the germline V gene, CDR1 is KGHSH and CDR2 is LQKENI. For the CDR3, the DNA is TGTGCCAGCTCCTACACCAGCGGGGGTTTGGCGGGAGCCATCCGCGTCGAGCAGTACTTC. As protein: CASSYTSGGLAGAIRVEQYF.

The table lists this clone with a few counts. The chain employs TRBV7-9 and TRBJ1-4, with TRBD1 as a possible D gene (6 bases). V was clipped by 2 bases and J by 5 bases, with 9 bases between them. Germline V CDR1 and CDR2: SEHNR, FQNEAQ (reference sequence). There are 14 residues in the CDR3. The CDR3, as DNA: TGTGCCAGCAGCTTAAAGGGGGTCAATGAAAAACTGTTTTTT. Its translation: CASSLKGVNEKLFF.